The 19 T cell receptor beta chains in this list originate from one sample, sequenced in a study of blood T cell repertoires in COVID-19. Sequenced by immunoSEQ multiplex PCR; TCRdb stores in-frame clones only, minus some. Of around 140,000 clones in the sample, around 83% were seen once. Material: peripheral blood. These receptors came from a man aged 25-45 years with COVID-19, enrolled during active disease.

This chain joins TRBV9 and TRBJ2-2; D gene uncertain. Trimming pared 0 bases from V and 6 bases from J, leaving 6 bases between. Germline V gene data show CDR1 as SGDLS and CDR2 as YYNGEE. This CDR3 region has 13 residues. Written as DNA, the CDR3 is TGTGCCAGCAGCGTAGTTAGTCCCGGGGAGCTGTTTTTT. This sequence encodes CASSVVSPGELFF.

The chain couples TRBV5-6 to TRBJ2-6; D is ambiguous. V was clipped by 1 base and J by 2 bases, with 13 bases between them. Germline V CDR1 and CDR2: SGHDT, YYEEEE. The CDR3 has 17 residues. In nucleotides, the CDR3 is TGTGCCAGCAGCTTGCGCGCACCACGGGCTGGGGCCAACGTCCTGACTTTC. Amino acids: CASSLRAPRAGANVLTF.

The chain uses TRBV21-1 and TRBJ2-7; the tabulated D call, TRBD2, remains unverified against the DNA. TRBV21-1 corresponds to a pseudogene. The CDR3 is made up of 15 amino acids. CDR3 sequence (DNA): TGTGCCAGCAGCGGACGCGGGGGCGGGAAGTCCGAGCAGTACTTC. It specifies CASSGRGGGKSEQYF.

This clone appeared a few times. This sequence joins TRBV7-2 and TRBJ2-5; D is unclear. Germline V gene lookup returns CDR1 SGHTA and CDR2 FQGNSA. V lost 2 bases and J lost 7, with 8 bases in between. The CDR3 is made up of 12 amino acids. This CDR3 is CASSLRGRTQYF. In DNA form, the CDR3 reads TGTGCCAGCAGCTTAAGAGGCCGGACCCAGTACTTC. Together with reference TRBV7-2 and TRBJ2-5, the CDR3 gives the full variable domain: GAGVSQSPSNKVTEKGKDVELRCDPISGHTALYWYRQSLGQGLEFLIYFQGNSAPDKSGLPSDRFSAERTGGSVSTLTIQRTQQEDSAVYLCASSLRGRTQYFGPGTRLLVL.

The genes are TRBV21-1 and TRBJ1-4; the table calls TRBD1, which could not be checked here. TRBV21-1 is assigned pseudogene status. The CDR3 consists of 16 residues. CDR3 bases: TGTGCCAGCAGCAAGGGGTTTTCGGGACAAAGATTCCGGGTGTTTTTT. The encoded protein is CASSKGFSGQRFRVFF.

The chain couples TRBV10-3 to TRBJ1-1; D is unclear. CDR1 and CDR2 from the germline V gene are ENHRY and SYGVKD. Deletions cut 10 bases from V and 3 bases from J, with 15 bases between. This CDR3 is 13 amino acids long. The CDR3 loop is CATGLRADTEAFF. CDR3 DNA sequence: TGTGCCACCGGGTTGAGGGCGGACACTGAAGCTTTCTTT.

The chain recombines TRBV27 with TRBJ1-5, with 7 bases aligning to TRBD1. V shed 4 bases, J shed 2 bases, and the junction held 5 bases outside the gene matches. The V gene's germline CDR1 is MNHEY and CDR2 SMNVEV (reference sequence). The CDR3 sequence is 15 residues long. CDR3 residues: CASSSGQAGNQPQHF. The CDR3 nucleotides read TGTGCCAGCAGTTCCGGACAGGCGGGCAATCAGCCCCAGCATTTT.

The chain recombines TRBV6-2 or TRBV6-3 with TRBJ2-1; 8 bases align to TRBD2. Unmatched junction bases numbered 4, after V lost 4 bases and J lost 8 bases. The CDR3 length is 13 residues. Germline V gives CDR1 MNHEY, CDR2 SVGEGT. The CDR3 region is CASSSPAGDEQFF. CDR3 bases: TGTGCCAGCAGTTCTCCAGCGGGAGATGAGCAGTTCTTC.

This chain uses TRBV2 with TRBJ1-5; the D is unclear. This CDR3 is 14 amino acids long. Germline assignment: CDR1 SNHLY and CDR2 FYNNEI. Trimming stripped 6 bases from V and 4 bases from J, with 13 bases between. CDR3 residues: CASSPRLPNQPQHF. In DNA form, the CDR3 reads TGTGCCAGCAGCCCCCGACTCCCGAATCAGCCCCAGCATTTT. Together with reference TRBV2 and TRBJ1-5, the CDR3 gives the full variable domain: EPEVTQTPSHQVTQMGQEVILRCVPISNHLYFYWYRQILGQKVEFLVSFYNNEISEKSEIFDDQFSVERPDGSNFTLKIRSTKLEDSAMYFCASSPRLPNQPQHFGDGTRLSIL.

There are a few counts of this clone. J is TRBJ1-1 and V is TRBV28; D not certain. CDR3 length equals 11 residues. Trimming stripped 6 bases from V and 5 bases from J, with 7 bases between. CDR1 and CDR2 (germline): MDHEN, SYDVKM. For the CDR3, the DNA is TGTGCCAGCAGCCGGAGTACTGAAGCTTTCTTT. It is translated as CASSRSTEAFF.

The chain is built from TRBV11-2 and TRBJ2-1, with 8 bases lining up with TRBD2. Trimming removed 5 bases from V and 4 bases from J; junction bases left unmatched: 7. In germline, CDR1 is SGHAT, CDR2 FQNNGV. This CDR3 is 15 amino acids long. The CDR3 coding sequence is TGTGCCAGCAGCCCGTTAACGGGAGGGTACAATGAGCAGTTCTTC. Amino acid sequence: CASSPLTGGYNEQFF.

The rearrangement uses TRBV12-3 or TRBV12-4 and TRBJ2-5; D unresolved. V lost 5 bases to trimming and J lost 1 base, with 8 bases between them. The CDR3 consists of 13 residues. This CDR3 is CASSGTAQETQYF. The DNA of the CDR3 is TGTGCCAGCAGTGGTACAGCCCAAGAGACCCAGTACTTC.

This clone was found a few times. CDR3 DNA: TGCGCCAGCAGCCAGGCCAGGGGTGGCAGTTCACCCCTCCACTTT. Translating gives CASSQARGGSSPLHF. The rearrangement links TRBV4-3 to TRBJ1-6; tentative D call: TRBD1 (6 bases). Trimming took off 3 bases at V and 9 bases at J, with 15 bases between the two ends. Germline CDR1 LGHNA, CDR2 YSLEER. CDR3 size: 15 residues.

V and J are TRBV7-2 and TRBJ2-5; TRBD2 matches 7 bases. The ends lost 8 bases at V and 5 bases at J; junction bases unmatched: 14. The CDR3 length is 15 residues. Germline CDR1 SGHTA, CDR2 FQGNSA. CDR3 protein: CASWGGGGPRETQYF. CDR3 nucleotide sequence: TGTGCCAGCTGGGGTGGGGGAGGGCCACGGGAGACCCAGTACTTC.

This clone appeared a few times. V is TRBV28 and J is TRBJ2-7; a weak D match, TRBD2 (6 bases). The CDR3 consists of 15 residues. V lost 5 bases to trimming and J lost 1 base, with 15 bases between them. Germline loops: CDR1 MDHEN, CDR2 SYDVKM. This chain's CDR3 is CASSPGTGYSYEQYF. Written as DNA, the CDR3 is TGTGCCAGCAGTCCCGGGACTGGATATTCCTACGAGCAGTACTTC.

The CDR3 region is CASSLKTSGGLYEQYF. CDR3 bases: TGTGCCAGCAGCCTAAAAACTAGCGGGGGACTTTACGAGCAGTACTTC. The rearrangement joins TRBV27 to TRBJ2-7, with TRBD2 matching over 11 bases. CDR1 and CDR2 from the germline V gene are MNHEY and SMNVEV (reference sequence). The V segment lost 6 bases and the J segment 4 bases; nucleotides outside the gene matches: 11. The CDR3 covers 16 residues.

This clone was counted once. The chain recombines TRBV2 with TRBJ2-7, with 8 bases aligning to TRBD1. Unmatched junction bases numbered 6, after V lost 6 bases and J lost 2 bases. The CDR3 length is 14 residues. In germline, CDR1 is SNHLY, CDR2 FYNNEI. The CDR3 sequence: CASRATGGAYEQYF. The CDR3 DNA reads TGTGCCAGCAGGGCCACAGGGGGAGCCTACGAGCAGTACTTC.

J is TRBJ1-4 and V is TRBV6-5, with 10 nucleotides matching TRBD1. Looked up from germline, CDR1 is MNHEY and CDR2 is SVGAGI. V shed 5 bases and J 7 bases; nucleotides not matched to a gene: 4. This CDR3 region has 14 residues. The CDR3 nucleotides are TGTGCCAGCAGTAGGACAGGGGGGACTGAAAAACTGTTTTTT. Residues: CASSRTGGTEKLFF.

The chain has TRBV6-5 and TRBJ1-2; 8 positions agree with TRBD1. CDR1 and CDR2 from the germline V gene are MNHEY and SVGAGI. This CDR3 is built from 13 residues. Germline trimming cut 2 bases from V and 6 bases from J; bases unmatched to any gene: 2. CDR3 residues: CASSYGQGHGYTF. CDR3 sequence (DNA): TGTGCCAGCAGTTACGGACAGGGCCATGGCTACACCTTC.